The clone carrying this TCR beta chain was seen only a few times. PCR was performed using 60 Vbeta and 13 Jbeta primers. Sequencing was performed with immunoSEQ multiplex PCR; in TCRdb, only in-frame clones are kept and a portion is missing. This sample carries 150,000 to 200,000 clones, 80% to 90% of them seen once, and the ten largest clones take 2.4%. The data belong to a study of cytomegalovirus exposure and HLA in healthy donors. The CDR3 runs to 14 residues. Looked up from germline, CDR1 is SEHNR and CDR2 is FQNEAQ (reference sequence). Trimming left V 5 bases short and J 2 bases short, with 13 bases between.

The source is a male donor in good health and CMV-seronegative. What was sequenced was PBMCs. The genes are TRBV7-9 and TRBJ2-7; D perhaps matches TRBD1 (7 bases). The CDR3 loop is CASSSTRGAYEQYF. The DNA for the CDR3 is TGTGCCAGCAGCAGTACCAGGGGGGCCTACGAGCAGTACTTC.